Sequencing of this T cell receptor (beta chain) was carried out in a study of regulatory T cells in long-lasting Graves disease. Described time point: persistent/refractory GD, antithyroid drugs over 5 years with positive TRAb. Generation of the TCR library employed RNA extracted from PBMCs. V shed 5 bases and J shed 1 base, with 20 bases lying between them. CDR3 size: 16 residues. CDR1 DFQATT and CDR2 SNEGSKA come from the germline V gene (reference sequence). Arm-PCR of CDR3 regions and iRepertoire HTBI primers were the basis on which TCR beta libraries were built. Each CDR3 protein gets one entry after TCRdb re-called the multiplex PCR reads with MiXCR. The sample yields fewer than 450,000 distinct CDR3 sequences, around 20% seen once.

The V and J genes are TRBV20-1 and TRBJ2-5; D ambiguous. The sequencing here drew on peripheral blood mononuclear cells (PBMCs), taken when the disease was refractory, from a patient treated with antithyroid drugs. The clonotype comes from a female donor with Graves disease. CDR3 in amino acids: CSAPPRKRVVQETQYF. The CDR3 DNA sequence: TGCAGTGCTCCACCGAGAAAAAGGGTCGTCCAAGAGACCCAGTACTTC.